These 13 T cell receptor beta chains originate from one sample sequenced in a study of vaccination and CD4 T cells after COVID-19. Treatment described: 10-day PBMC culture with coronavirus spike peptide pools or control peptides (ViraFEST assay). Their antigens are not known. The Oncomine TCR Beta short-read assay sequenced DNA from cultured CD4+ T cells. TCRdb recomputed calls from the PCR reads with MiXCR, one row per CDR3 protein. The table has 15,000 to 25,000 distinct CDR3 sequences, 60% to 70% seen once; the top ten hold 7.5% to 9%. The sample taken for sequencing was CD4+ T cells from blood, cultured in vitro. These receptors all stem from a human donor who had recovered from COVID-19.

CDR3 region: CASSLTSGSTDTQYF. The CDR3 DNA reads TGTGCCAGCAGCCTGACTAGCGGGAGCACAGATACGCAGTATTTT. The chain couples TRBV9 to TRBJ2-3, with 10 bases matching TRBD2. This CDR3 is built from 15 residues. CDR1 is SGDLS and CDR2 is YYNGEE in the germline V gene. The trim removed 4 bases at V and 0 bases at J, leaving 2 bases unmatched.

The chain links TRBV21-1 to TRBJ1-2; the DNA was not compared with TRBD1, the D call given in the table. TRBV21-1 is reported as a pseudogene. The CDR3 loop spans 14 amino acids. The CDR3 bases are TGTGCCAGCAGCAAAGGGACAGGCAACTATGGCTACACCTTC. Translating it yields CASSKGTGNYGYTF.

V usage is TRBV20-1 and J usage is TRBJ1-4; no definite D call. The CDR3 sequence is 15 residues long. The ends were cut back, 3 bases at V and 0 bases at J, with 11 bases in the middle. CDR1 DFQATT and CDR2 SNEGSKA come from the germline V gene (reference sequence). The CDR3 bases are TGCAGTGCTAGGGTATCGGCAGCAACTAATGAAAAACTGTTTTTT. Translation: CSARVSAATNEKLFF.

There are a few counts of this clonotype. V usage is TRBV24-1 and J usage is TRBJ2-5; TRBD2 agrees at 9 bases. Losses at the gene ends were 7 bases for V and 5 bases for J; bases not matched to a gene: 10. This CDR3 has 15 residues. Germline CDR1 KGHDR, CDR2 SFDVKD. The CDR3: CATRGGLAGHETQYF. The CDR3 coding sequence is TGTGCCACCAGGGGGGGGCTAGCGGGACACGAGACCCAGTACTTC.

This chain joins TRBV28 and TRBJ2-5; D may correspond to TRBD1 or TRBD2 (5 bases each). This CDR3 spans 14 amino acids. V gave up 6 bases and J gave up 5 bases, with 16 bases separating them. The germline V gene encodes CDR1 MDHEN and CDR2 SYDVKM. The CDR3 here is CASRAHGTGETQYF. CDR3 coding DNA: TGTGCCAGCAGGGCTCACGGGACGGGGGAGACCCAGTACTTC.

This chain connects TRBV20-1 to TRBJ1-2; D unclear. Per germline, CDR1 DFQATT and CDR2 SNEGSKA (reference sequence). The V end was cut by 1 base, the J end by 8 bases, with 11 bases between. The CDR3 sequence is 12 residues long. CDR3 DNA: TGCAGTGCTAGAGTTTACTCGGGAGGCTACACCTTC. This encodes CSARVYSGGYTF.

The V and J genes are TRBV20-1 and TRBJ2-5, with TRBD2 identical over 9 bases. Germline CDR1 DFQATT, CDR2 SNEGSKA (reference sequence). V lost 6 bases to trimming and J lost 5 bases; unmatched junction nucleotides: 10. The CDR3 covers 14 residues. DNA for the CDR3: TGCAGTGCCCCTTCTGTGGCGGGAGGGGAGACCCAGTACTTC. Amino acid sequence: CSAPSVAGGETQYF.

In this sample, this clonotype turned up a few times. V usage is TRBV27 and J usage is TRBJ2-3; D tentatively fits TRBD1 or TRBD2 (5 bases each). Germline CDR1 reads MNHEY; CDR2 reads SMNVEV (reference sequence). V lost 6 bases, J lost 4 bases, and 14 bases lay in between. The CDR3 spans 14 residues. This chain's CDR3 is CASSHRGFPDTQYF. In DNA, the CDR3 is TGTGCCAGCAGCCACCGGGGCTTTCCAGATACGCAGTATTTT.

This clonotype was picked up a small number of times. The chain uses TRBV6-2 or TRBV6-3 and TRBJ2-2; D is unclear. Trimming took off 6 bases at V and 5 bases at J, with 4 bases between the two ends. Germline CDR1 and CDR2: MNHEY and SVGEGT. The CDR3 spans 11 residues. CDR3 in amino acids: CASRTTGELFF. The CDR3 DNA follows: TGTGCCAGCAGAACGACCGGGGAGCTGTTTTTT.

The chain recombines TRBV7-9 with TRBJ1-5, with D hard to call. CDR1 is SEHNR and CDR2 is FQNEAQ in the germline V gene (reference sequence). Trimming removed 3 bases at V and 4 bases at J, with 7 bases between. CDR3 length: 13 residues. CDR3 sequence reads: CASSLRANQPQHF. CDR3 DNA: TGTGCCAGCAGCTTGAGGGCTAATCAGCCCCAGCATTTT.

This sequence joins TRBV24-1 and TRBJ1-5; 7 bases fit TRBD1. The V segment lost 3 bases and the J segment 7 bases; nucleotides outside the gene matches: 8. This CDR3 spans 15 amino acids. CDR1 is KGHDR and CDR2 is SFDVKD in the germline V gene. The CDR3 protein is CATSDPGQIDQPQHF. The CDR3 nucleotides read TGTGCCACCAGTGATCCGGGACAGATAGACCAGCCCCAGCATTTT.

The V call is TRBV7-2, the J call TRBJ1-1, with a weak D call TRBD1 (5 bases). V was clipped by 0 bases and J by 1 base, with 9 bases between them. The CDR3 is 15 amino acids. The germline V gene has CDR1 SGHTA and CDR2 FQGNSA. CDR3 sequence: CASSLAAGSNTEAFF. The CDR3 nucleotides read TGTGCCAGCAGCTTAGCTGCAGGGTCGAACACTGAAGCTTTCTTT.

This clonotype came up a few times. The chain couples TRBV7-8 to TRBJ2-2, with D maybe TRBD1 (6 bases). The CDR3 spans 15 residues. CDR1 and CDR2 (germline): SGHVS, FQNEAQ. Deletions cut 5 bases from V and 0 bases from J, with 10 bases between. The CDR3 coding sequence is TGTGCCAGCAGCATGGGACAAGCGAACACCGGGGAGCTGTTTTTT. Protein: CASSMGQANTGELFF.